What follows are 30 T cell receptor beta chains derived from one specimen sequenced in a study of blood T cells in healthy people across ages. Together with a sample-barcoded 5' primer, a J-beta primer mix was included in a second PCR lasting about 7 to 11 cycles. TCRdb independently ran MiXCR on the 5' RACE reads; one entry per CDR3 protein. The top ten hold around 29% of the sample, which has around 320,000 distinct CDR3 sequences, about 25% seen once. The material sequenced was blood. These receptors originate from an older woman in good health.

This clonotype was counted only a few times. This chain uses TRBV12-3 or TRBV12-4 with TRBJ2-1; no firm D call. The last part of the DNA fits TRBJ2-5 better; the J call may be wrong. The CDR3 length is 12 residues. This CDR3 is CASSWWEETQYF. As DNA, the CDR3 is TGTGCCAGCAGTTGGTGGGAAGAGACCCAGTACTTC.

The V and J genes are TRBV29-1 and TRBJ2-5; D might be TRBD1 or TRBD2, each matching 5 bases. Germline CDR1 is SQVTM and CDR2 is ANQGSEA. This CDR3 contains 14 residues. V was shortened by 7 bases and J by 5 bases, with 20 bases between the two germline ends. The CDR3 DNA follows: TGCAGCGGCGGACGGGGCCCTGTGGGGGAGACCCAGTACTTC. This translates into CSGGRGPVGETQYF.

This clonotype is categorized as medium-sized. V is TRBV7-8 and J is TRBJ2-7; D unclear. The CDR3 length is 14 residues. Looked up from germline, CDR1 is SGHVS and CDR2 is FQNEAQ. V lost 5 bases, J lost 5 bases, and 16 bases lay in between. Here the CDR3 reads CASSTQESGNEQYF. The CDR3 nucleotides are TGTGCCAGCAGCACCCAAGAGAGTGGGAACGAGCAGTACTTC.

The rearrangement joins TRBV28 to TRBJ2-3; 13 bases are shared with TRBD2. The CDR3 runs 24 residues. Germline trimming cut 5 bases from V and 2 bases from J; bases unmatched to any gene: 28. Per the germline V gene, CDR1 is MDHEN and CDR2 is SYDVKM. The CDR3 DNA is TGTGCCAGCAGTCTAACTTGGGACAGGGCCCCCGCACTAGCGGGAGGGCCGAACACAGATACGCAGTATTTT. It encodes CASSLTWDRAPALAGGPNTDTQYF. Full variable domain (remainder filled in from reference TRBV28 and TRBJ2-3): DVKVTQSSRYLVKRTGEKVFLECVQDMDHENMFWYRQDPGLGLRLIYFSYDVKMKEKGDIPEGYSVSREKKERFSLILESASTNQTSMYLCASSLTWDRAPALAGGPNTDTQYFGPGTRLTVL.

This chain joins TRBV4-1 and TRBJ1-1, with D possibly being TRBD1 (5 bases). Trimming took 4 bases from V and 7 from J, leaving 19 bases between them. Germline loops: CDR1 MGHRA, CDR2 YSYEKL. CDR3 length: 15 residues. CDR3 residues: CASSLGTMNSGEAFF. The CDR3 bases are TGCGCCAGCAGCCTCGGGACCATGAATAGCGGTGAAGCTTTCTTT.

The rearrangement links TRBV7-2 to TRBJ1-2; 8 bases align to TRBD1. CDR3 length: 13 amino acids. Trimming cost V 4 bases and J 6 bases; bases outside gene matches: 4. Germline loops: CDR1 SGHTA, CDR2 FQGNSA. The CDR3 nucleotides are TGTGCCAGCAGCTACGACAGGGGTAATGGCTACACCTTC. As protein: CASSYDRGNGYTF.

This clonotype has just a few counts. The J gene is TRBJ2-7, the V gene TRBV6-2 or TRBV6-3, with D unresolved. V lost 5 bases and J lost 3, with 11 bases in between. The length of the CDR3 is 13 residues. Germline values: CDR1 MNHEY, CDR2 SVGEGT. The CDR3: CASSQTLLYEQYF. CDR3 DNA sequence: TGTGCCAGCAGTCAAACTCTACTCTACGAGCAGTACTTC.

This chain connects TRBV4-3 to TRBJ2-1, with 13 positions matching TRBD2. The CDR3 has 16 amino acids. Trimming cost V 4 bases and J 3 bases; bases outside gene matches: 3. The germline gives CDR1 LGHNA, CDR2 YSLEER. CDR3 DNA sequence: TGCGCCAGCAGCCGCGGACTAGCGGGAGACTACAATGAGCAGTTCTTC. The encoded protein is CASSRGLAGDYNEQFF.

The table lists this clonotype with a few counts. The rearrangement joins TRBV25-1 to TRBJ1-3; 7 nucleotides agree with TRBD1. CDR3 length: 15 residues. CDR1 and CDR2 (germline): MGHDK, SYGVNS. The junction had 8 bases not matched to a gene; V was cut back by 4 bases and J by 5 bases. The DNA of the CDR3 is TGTGCCAGCAGTGTGCCCGGGACAGTACGAAACACCATATATTTT. Its protein is CASSVPGTVRNTIYF.

The chain links TRBV9 to TRBJ2-7, with a weak D call TRBD1 (5 bases). The CDR3 has 14 residues. Germline CDR1 and CDR2: SGDLS and YYNGEE. V lost 0 bases, J lost 2 bases, and 9 bases lay in between. The CDR3 coding sequence is TGTGCCAGCAGCGTAGGGGGCAAGGCCTACGAGCAGTACTTC. As protein: CASSVGGKAYEQYF.

This clonotype was seen a handful of times. The genes are TRBV29-1 and TRBJ1-4; 11 bases match TRBD1. The V gene's germline CDR1 is SQVTM and CDR2 ANQGSEA. Trimming took 3 bases from V and 6 from J; bases not matched to a gene: 3. This CDR3 is built from 14 residues. In DNA form, the CDR3 reads TGCAGCGTTGAGGAGGGACAGGGGGATGAAAAACTGTTTTTT. It specifies CSVEEGQGDEKLFF.

The chain employs TRBV18 and TRBJ1-4; D not certain. Germline CDR1 reads KGHSH; CDR2 reads LQKENI. Trimming shortened V by 1 base and J by 4 bases, and 7 bases separated the two germline ends. This CDR3 is built from 14 residues. CDR3 loop: CASSPQADNEKLFF. CDR3 nucleotide sequence: TGTGCCAGCTCACCACAGGCGGATAATGAAAAACTGTTTTTT.

The count of this clonotype is one. Mismatch with germline at one junction end may stem from a read error. The chain is built from TRBV28 and TRBJ2-5; maybe TRBD2 (5 bases). The V gene's germline CDR1 is MDHEN and CDR2 SYDVKM. The CDR3 is 16 residues long. The chain's CDR3 is CAGSDPRGYSQETQYF. CDR3 DNA: TGTGCCGGCAGTGACCCTCGGGGATACTCACAAGAGACCCAGTACTTC.

The J gene is TRBJ1-1, the V gene TRBV20-1, with D hard to call. The CDR3 contains 15 residues. CDR1 is DFQATT and CDR2 is SNEGSKA in the germline V gene (reference sequence). V was clipped by 0 bases and J by 5 bases, with 16 bases between them. CDR3 amino acids: CSARDSRVSGTEAFF. The CDR3 DNA is TGCAGTGCTAGAGATAGTCGGGTTTCGGGGACTGAAGCTTTCTTT.

This sequence joins TRBV28 and TRBJ2-5, with D unclear. The J call is uncertain, as TRBJ2-7 better fits the DNA end. There are 13 residues in the CDR3. Germline assignment: CDR1 MDHEN and CDR2 SYDVKM. In nucleotides, the CDR3 is TGTGCCAGCAGTCTTCGAATCTCCTACGAGCAGTACTTC. This codes for CASSLRISYEQYF.

This CDR3 reads CASSLGLAGMHEQYF. The CDR3 DNA reads as TGCGCCAGCAGCTTGGGACTAGCGGGAATGCACGAGCAGTACTTC. The chain recombines TRBV5-1 with TRBJ2-7, with TRBD2 matching 11 bases. CDR1 is SGHRS, CDR2 YFSETQ, per germline. The CDR3 runs to 15 residues. V lost 0 bases and J lost 5; bases outside the gene matches: 4.

This chain joins TRBV20-1 and TRBJ2-5; 9 bases are shared with TRBD1. V shed 4 bases and J 7 bases; nucleotides not matched to a gene: 7. Germline-derived CDR1 and CDR2 are DFQATT and SNEGSKA (reference sequence). This CDR3 has 13 residues. The CDR3 DNA is TGCAGTGCTACGGACAGGGGTGCAGGGACCCAGTACTTC. Translating gives CSATDRGAGTQYF.

J is TRBJ2-7 and V is TRBV20-1; 13 nucleotides align to TRBD2. Trimming removed 5 bases from V and 3 bases from J; junction bases left unmatched: 7. Germline V lookup: CDR1 DFQATT, CDR2 SNEGSKA (reference sequence). This CDR3 contains 15 residues. The CDR3 coding sequence is TGCAGTGCTGAAGATACTAGCGGGAGGGTCTACGAGCAGTACTTC. Encoded protein: CSAEDTSGRVYEQYF.

This chain joins TRBV20-1 and TRBJ2-1; D possibly corresponds to TRBD2 (5 bases). The closer fit of TRBJ2-5 to the DNA end suggests the J call may be wrong. CDR1 and CDR2 (germline): DFQATT, SNEGSKA (reference sequence). The CDR3 totals 14 residues. The CDR3 protein is CSASVAERSETQYF. The CDR3 DNA is TGCAGTGCTAGCGTCGCGGAGCGGTCGGAGACCCAGTACTTC.

The gene calls are TRBV28 and TRBJ2-7; D is perhaps TRBD2 (7 bases). The CDR3 runs to 16 residues. V gave up 6 bases and J gave up 1 base, with 19 bases separating them. Per the germline V gene, CDR1 is MDHEN and CDR2 is SYDVKM. CDR3 sequence: CASRNQGGGISYEQYF. In DNA, the CDR3 is TGTGCCAGCAGGAACCAAGGGGGGGGCATATCCTACGAGCAGTACTTC.

About this clonotype itself: Sequence at one end of the junction differs from germline and may be a read error. The chain is built from TRBV29-1 and TRBJ2-1, with 7 bases fitting TRBD1. Per the germline V gene, CDR1 is SQVTM and CDR2 is ANQGSEA. The CDR3 is 13 residues long. CDR3 protein: CSVGDSSYNEQSF. The CDR3 coding sequence is TGCAGCGTTGGGGACAGCTCCTACAATGAGCAGTCCTTC.

The table lists this clonotype with many counts. The chain recombines TRBV28 with TRBJ2-5; tentative D call: TRBD1 (6 bases). This CDR3 is built from 11 residues. With 6 bases removed from V and 4 bases from J, the gap between germline ends came to 6 bases. Germline CDR1 is MDHEN and CDR2 is SYDVKM. CDR3 amino acids: CASRDRETQYF. CDR3 DNA: TGTGCCAGCAGGGACAGAGAGACCCAGTACTTC.

The V call is TRBV28, the J call TRBJ1-2; D gene unclear. From germline, CDR1 is MDHEN and CDR2 SYDVKM. The V gene lost 6 bases and the J gene lost 0 bases, with 5 bases spanning the gap. This CDR3 comprises 12 residues. Here the CDR3 DNA reads TGTGCCAGCAGCCAAGCTAACTATGGCTACACCTTC. This codes for CASSQANYGYTF.

V is TRBV3-1 and J is TRBJ2-1; maybe TRBD2 (6 bases). This CDR3 contains 15 residues. Trimming left V 4 bases short and J 0 bases short, with 10 bases between. Germline V CDR1 and CDR2: LGHDT, YNNKEL (reference sequence). The CDR3 reads CASSLREPSYNEQFF. The CDR3, as DNA: TGTGCCAGCAGCCTACGGGAGCCCTCCTACAATGAGCAGTTCTTC.

The chain carries TRBV3-1 and TRBJ2-2; D possibly corresponds to TRBD2 (5 bases). V was trimmed by 9 bases and J by 2 bases, leaving 16 bases between them. Germline CDR1 is LGHDT and CDR2 is YNNKEL (reference sequence). The CDR3 is 15 residues long. This CDR3 is CASSIERSNTGELFF. CDR3 sequence (DNA): TGTGCCAGTAGTATTGAGCGGTCAAACACCGGGGAGCTGTTTTTT.

This rearrangement joins TRBV2 to TRBJ2-1; no firm D call. The CDR3 totals 13 residues. V was cut by 2 bases and J by 0 bases, with 2 bases left in between. Germline V gene lookup returns CDR1 SNHLY and CDR2 FYNNEI. Written as DNA, the CDR3 is TGTGCCAGCAGTGAAAACTCCTACAATGAGCAGTTCTTC. This codes for CASSENSYNEQFF.

The J gene is TRBJ2-1, the V gene TRBV20-1; 9 bases line up with TRBD2. CDR3 size: 15 residues. After removal of 6 bases from V and 7 bases from J, the junction contained 13 bases not matched to a gene. Germline V CDR1 and CDR2: DFQATT, SNEGSKA (reference sequence). This CDR3 reads CSARRAAGGLNEQFF. The CDR3 nucleotides are TGCAGTGCCAGAAGGGCAGCGGGAGGCTTGAATGAGCAGTTCTTC.

The chain employs TRBV18 and TRBJ1-3; no reliable D call. There are 15 residues in the CDR3. Germline V lookup: CDR1 KGHSH, CDR2 LQKENI. The germline V and J ends were trimmed by 3 bases and 4 bases, with 13 bases remaining between them. CDR3 residues: CASSPTDGLGNTIYF. The CDR3 DNA follows: TGTGCCAGCTCACCGACCGACGGGTTGGGAAACACCATATATTTT.

This clonotype appeared a few times. The chain uses TRBV12-5 and TRBJ2-7; TRBD2 agrees at 7 bases. The V gene's germline CDR1 is LGHNT and CDR2 FRNRAP. CDR3 length equals 10 residues. The V segment lost 3 bases and the J segment 13 bases; nucleotides outside the gene matches: 3. The CDR3 sequence: CASGFRGVYF. The CDR3 nucleotides read TGTGCTAGTGGTTTTCGGGGGGTTTACTTC.

The chain carries TRBV12-3 or TRBV12-4 and TRBJ2-7, with 8 positions matching TRBD2. CDR3 length equals 14 residues. Trimming removed 6 bases from V and 0 bases from J; junction bases left unmatched: 4. In DNA, the CDR3 is TGTGCCAGCAGGACTAGCGACAGCTCCTACGAGCAGTACTTC. This gives the protein CASRTSDSSYEQYF.